A single sample gave rise to the 3 T cell receptor beta chains below, sequenced in a study of blood T cells in healthy people across ages. A J-beta primer mix and a sample-barcoded 5' primer were used in a second PCR of about 7 to 12 cycles. TCRdb re-called the 5' RACE reads with MiXCR, one entry per CDR3 protein. Found here are hundreds of thousands of distinct CDR3 sequences, more than 25% of them singletons; the top ten hold roughly 17%. Sample: blood. The receptor source for this set is a woman of 80 years or more in good health.

There are many counts of this clonotype. This sequence joins TRBV5-1 and TRBJ2-5, with no clear D. The V and J ends lost 2 bases and 3 bases respectively, with 11 bases between them. CDR1 and CDR2 from the germline V gene are SGHRS and YFSETQ. The CDR3 spans 14 residues. CDR3 loop: CASSFPGLKETQYF. CDR3 nucleotides: TGCGCCAGCAGCTTTCCCGGATTAAAAGAGACCCAGTACTTC.

The chain is built from TRBV7-2 and TRBJ2-1, with 9 bases matching TRBD1. This CDR3 spans 15 amino acids. V was clipped by 5 bases and J by 7 bases; unmatched bases: 9. Germline V gene lookup returns CDR1 SGHTA and CDR2 FQGNSA. The CDR3 protein is CASSRFRDRANEQFF. The CDR3 DNA sequence: TGTGCCAGCAGCCGATTCCGGGACAGGGCGAATGAGCAGTTCTTC. Filled out from reference TRBV7-2 and TRBJ2-1, the complete variable domain reads GAGVSQSPSNKVTEKGKDVELRCDPISGHTALYWYRQSLGQGLEFLIYFQGNSAPDKSGLPSDRFSAERTGGSVSTLTIQRTQQEDSAVYLCASSRFRDRANEQFFGPGTRLTVL.

This clonotype was observed a handful of times. The chain joins TRBV6-2 or TRBV6-3 to TRBJ2-5; TRBD1 might be the D (6 bases). The CDR3 runs 13 residues. V lost 6 bases and J 11 bases, leaving 19 bases between the germline ends. Germline values: CDR1 MNHEY, CDR2 SVGEGT. The chain's CDR3 is CASSRQETWEQYF. The DNA of the CDR3 is TGTGCCAGCAGCCGACAGGAAACGTGGGAGCAGTACTTC.